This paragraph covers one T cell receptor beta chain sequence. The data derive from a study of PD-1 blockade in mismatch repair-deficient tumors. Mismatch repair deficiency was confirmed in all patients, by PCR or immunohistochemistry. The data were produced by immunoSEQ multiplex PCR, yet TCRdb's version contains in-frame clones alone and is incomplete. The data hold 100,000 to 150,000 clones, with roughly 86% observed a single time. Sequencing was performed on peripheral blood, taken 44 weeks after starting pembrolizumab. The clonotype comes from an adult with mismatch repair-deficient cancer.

CDR3 in DNA: TGTGCCTGGAGTCGACTAGCAAGTACGCAGTATTTT. Translation gives CAWSRLASTQYF. The rearrangement joins TRBV30 to TRBJ2-3; 7 bases map to TRBD2. The trim removed 2 bases at V and 8 bases at J, leaving 4 bases unmatched. The germline V gene has CDR1 GTSNPN and CDR2 SVGIG (reference sequence). The CDR3 spans 12 residues.